This TCR beta chain was recovered during a study of T cell responses to AZD1222 COVID-19 vaccine. Study-level information: Pooling of second doses given at about 4 or about 12 weeks was done.

Concerning this clone: The antigen is not known.

Using immunoSEQ multiplex PCR, the repertoire was profiled, and TCRdb retains in-frame clones only, with some absent. The profile shows fewer than 150,000 clones, 80% to 90% of them singletons. Study observations and caveats: Compared with day 0, the breadth and depth of the Spike-specific TCR repertoire rose significantly after two doses of AZD1222. Most donors were white British, females outnumbered males, and clonal diversity was possibly underestimated.

V lost 8 bases to trimming and J lost 2 bases; unmatched junction nucleotides: 12. The CDR3 spans 15 residues. Germline V gene sequence: CDR1 LNHDA, CDR2 SQIVND (reference sequence). The sample consisted of peripheral blood, taken on day 0 of AZD1222 vaccination. The genes are TRBV19 and TRBJ2-7; 7 positions match TRBD1. The receptor's source is an adult in good health. For the CDR3, the DNA is TGTGCCAGTTCTCACGCGGACAGGAGACCCTACGAGCAGTACTTC. Amino acids: CASSHADRRPYEQYF. Full variable domain (missing parts from reference TRBV19 and TRBJ2-7): DGGITQSPKYLFRKEGQNVTLSCEQNLNHDAMYWYRQDPGQGLRLIYYSQIVNDFQKGDIAEGYSVSREKKESFPLTVTSAQKNPTAFYLCASSHADRRPYEQYFGPGTRLTVT.